A single sample is the source of the 5 T cell receptor beta chains below, sequenced in a study of T cells in Graves' hyperthyroidism and ophthalmopathy. RNA transcripts gave rise to amplified TCR beta CDR3 regions. A set of HTBI primers served as the primers for a first-round RT-PCR of the TCR CDR3. Each CDR3 protein gets one entry after TCRdb re-called the multiplex PCR reads with MiXCR. The sample includes 500,000 to 800,000 distinct CDR3 sequences, less than 45% of them seen just once. Sequenced sample: peripheral blood or thyroid tissue (not recorded which). The receptors derive from an adult man with Graves' disease, either hyperthyroidism or ophthalmopathy (not recorded which).

The chain has TRBV5-1 and TRBJ1-1; D might be TRBD1 (6 bases). Trimming took 4 bases from V and 0 from J, leaving 10 bases between them. The CDR3 is made up of 14 amino acids. Germline CDR1 and CDR2: SGHRS and YFSETQ. The chain's CDR3 is CASSAEGVNTEAFF. The CDR3 nucleotides read TGCGCCAGCAGCGCGGAGGGGGTGAACACTGAAGCTTTCTTT. Drawing the rest from reference TRBV5-1 and TRBJ1-1, the complete variable domain is KAGVTQTPRYLIKTRGQQVTLSCSPISGHRSVSWYQQTPGQGLQFLFEYFSETQRNKGNFPGRFSGRQFSNSRSEMNVSTLELGDSALYLCASSAEGVNTEAFFGQGTRLTVV.

This clonotype was observed a few times. The chain has TRBV5-1 and TRBJ1-2; the match to TRBD1 covers 10 bases. Germline CDR1 and CDR2: SGHRS and YFSETQ. V lost 0 bases and J lost 7; bases outside the gene matches: 3. The CDR3 runs to 14 residues. The CDR3 region has the DNA TGCGCCAGCAGCTTGGAGACAGGGGGCTTTGGCTACACCTTC. Its protein is CASSLETGGFGYTF.

The chain is built from TRBV9 and TRBJ2-2; 10 bases fit TRBD2. Per germline, CDR1 SGDLS and CDR2 YYNGEE. V gave up 4 bases and J gave up 7 bases; unmatched junction bases: 7. The CDR3 has 15 amino acids. CDR3 nucleotide sequence: TGTGCCAGCAGCCAGGGACTAGCGAACCACGGGGAGCTGTTTTTT. It specifies CASSQGLANHGELFF.

With respect to this clonotype: A much larger clone differs from this one at a single base, so this may be a read error. J is TRBJ1-1 and V is TRBV7-2, with D perhaps matching TRBD1 (5 bases). The CDR3 loop spans 14 amino acids. Germline CDR1 reads SGHTA; CDR2 reads FQGNSA. DNA for the CDR3: TGTGTCACCCAGGGCACGTCCCCGAACACTGAAGCTTTCTTT. It is translated as CVTQGTSPNTEAFF.

This clonotype was detected many times. The rearrangement links TRBV24-1 to TRBJ2-3, with 7 bases matching TRBD1. The CDR3 length is 14 residues. J was trimmed by 3 bases and V by 3 bases; bases with no gene match: 2. The germline gives CDR1 KGHDR, CDR2 SFDVKD. Here the CDR3 reads CATSDAGGTDTQYF. CDR3 in DNA: TGTGCCACCAGTGATGCAGGGGGTACAGATACGCAGTATTTT.